This TCR beta chain was obtained from a study of cytomegalovirus exposure and HLA in healthy donors. Study overall: A preliminary data release comprised 91 million or so unique TCRs obtained from HLA-typed donors.

Comments on this clone: Its specificity is not known.

This CDR3 region has 14 residues. CDR1 ENHRY and CDR2 SYGVKD come from the germline V gene. V lost 6 bases, J lost 0 bases, and 1 base stayed unmatched. Use of 60 Vbeta and 13 Jbeta primers characterized the PCR. The table came from immunoSEQ multiplex PCR; TCRdb's copy has only in-frame clones and leaves some out. The table lists hundreds of thousands of clones, 70% to 80% of them singletons. Points from the study as a whole: About 87% or about 30% of the time was how often most TCR beta V segments were productive, according to an earlier analysis. Roughly 170 TCR beta chains were listed as cytomegalovirus-associated.

The receptor was isolated from a male donor in good health and CMV-seronegative. The V and J genes are TRBV10-3 and TRBJ2-2; 7 bases map to TRBD1. What was sequenced was PBMCs. Here the CDR3 reads CAIRGTANTGELFF. CDR3 DNA sequence: TGTGCCATCAGGGGGACAGCGAACACCGGGGAGCTGTTTTTT.